The sequence of this TCR beta chain was determined in a study of T cells in localized non-small cell lung cancer. Study conclusions and caveats: Measurement of T cell clonality placed uninvolved adjacent lung highest, above the level in tumor.

Measured with immunoSEQ multiplex PCR; TCRdb has only the in-frame clones, and not every one. Of 30,000 to 35,000 clones in the sample, over 80% are singletons; the top ten hold 2% to 2.5%. This clone has just one count. Its antigen is not known. CDR1 is LNHDA and CDR2 is SQIVND in the germline V gene (reference sequence). CDR3 length: 13 amino acids. The germline V and J ends were trimmed by 2 bases and 2 bases, with 6 bases remaining between them. This sequence joins TRBV19 and TRBJ1-2; unclear D gene. The TCR comes from a female donor aged 60 or older with stage I lung adenocarcinoma. The sequences come from peripheral blood, collected before any cancer treatment. CDR3 nucleotides: TGTGCCAGTAGTATATCGGAGAACTATGGCTACACCTTC. It codes for CASSISENYGYTF.